The 30 T cell receptor beta chains listed next were all sequenced from one sample in a study of blood T cells in healthy people across ages (dated by TCRdb to between 2014 and 2016). Library generation was performed with 5' RACE. Instrument used: Illumina HiSeq 2500. A second PCR of about 7 to 12 cycles was performed with a sample-barcoded 5' primer and a J-beta primer mix. The public sequencing data were trimmed at Q25 with fastp and processed into clonotypes with MiXCR by TCRdb, which kept only in-frame beta chains. Records with the same CDR3 protein are collapsed into one entry carrying the most frequent genes and DNA. Here the sample has 1.2 million to 1.5 million distinct CDR3 sequences; roughly 64% occur a single time. The ten most abundant clones make up over 5.5% of the sample. The sample comprised blood. These receptors all come from a man aged 18 to 29 in good health.

This clonotype turned up a few times. The rearrangement joins TRBV29-1 to TRBJ2-3, with 8 bases matching TRBD1. The ends lost 6 bases at V and 4 bases at J; junction bases unmatched: 9. Looked up from germline, CDR1 is SQVTM and CDR2 is ANQGSEA. The CDR3 is made up of 14 amino acids. CDR3 amino acids: CSVLDRALADTQYF. The CDR3 bases are TGCAGCGTACTGGACAGGGCTCTCGCAGATACGCAGTATTTT.

V gene TRBV7-6 combines with J gene TRBJ2-7; 11 bases match TRBD2. The V gene end was trimmed by 7 bases and the J gene end by 4 bases; junction bases not matched to a gene: 6. CDR3 size: 14 residues. Germline-derived CDR1 and CDR2 are SGHVS and FNYEAQ. The CDR3 DNA reads as TGTGCCAGCACCGCGGGACTAGCGGATTACGAGCAGTACTTC. The encoded protein is CASTAGLADYEQYF.

The chain couples TRBV4-3 to TRBJ2-5; 8 bases fit TRBD1. With the DNA end fitting TRBJ2-7 better, the J assignment may be wrong. The V gene's germline CDR1 is LGHNA and CDR2 YSLEER. The CDR3 contains 14 residues. CDR3 region: CASSLRTGNDEQYF. DNA for the CDR3: TGCGCCAGCAGCCTTAGGACAGGGAACGACGAGCAGTACTTC.

The chain employs TRBV7-9 and TRBJ2-5, with D perhaps matching TRBD2 (5 bases). V was cut by 8 bases and J by 7 bases, with 14 bases left in between. There are 12 residues in the CDR3. Germline V gene sequence: CDR1 SEHNR, CDR2 FQNEAQ (reference sequence). The CDR3 reads CASPSPGGTQYF. In nucleotides, the CDR3 is TGTGCCAGCCCTTCCCCTGGAGGGACCCAGTACTTC. The full variable domain, completed using reference TRBV7-9 and TRBJ2-5, is DTGVSQNPRHKITKRGQNVTFRCDPISEHNRLYWYRQTLGQGPEFLTYFQNEAQLEKSRLLSDRFSAERPKGSFSTLEIQRTEQGDSAMYLCASPSPGGTQYFGPGTRLLVL.

This clonotype appeared a few times. The chain is built from TRBV27 and TRBJ2-3; tentatively, D is TRBD1 (6 bases). This CDR3 has 14 amino acids. Between the trimmed V and J ends, which lost 5 bases and 4 bases, there was a span of 13 bases. Germline-derived CDR1 and CDR2 are MNHEY and SMNVEV (reference sequence). The CDR3: CASSVTQGADTQYF. DNA for the CDR3: TGTGCCAGCAGTGTGACACAGGGAGCAGATACGCAGTATTTT.

Here the CDR3 DNA reads TGTGCCAGCAGGGGGACAGGGACCGGCCTCCACACAGATACGCAGTATTTT. Its protein is CASRGTGTGLHTDTQYF. This sequence joins TRBV28 and TRBJ2-3; 9 bases agree with TRBD1. The CDR3 is made up of 17 amino acids. CDR1 is MDHEN and CDR2 is SYDVKM in the germline V gene. Trimming removed 6 bases from V and 2 bases from J; junction bases left unmatched: 12.

V usage is TRBV20-1 and J usage is TRBJ2-5; D not resolved. The DNA end favors TRBJ2-7, so the J call may be wrong. Germline lookup yields CDR1 DFQATT and CDR2 SNEGSKA (reference sequence). The CDR3 covers 16 residues. The CDR3 sequence is CSAREGSGPSRGEQYF. CDR3 sequence (DNA): TGCAGTGCTAGAGAGGGGTCCGGCCCGTCCCGCGGCGAGCAGTACTTC.

This clonotype occurred a few times. The chain uses TRBV21-1 and TRBJ2-7; the listed D gene, TRBD1, was not tested against the DNA. TRBV21-1 is a listed pseudogene. There are 16 residues in the CDR3. CDR3 sequence reads: CASDLRPGQGDYEQYF. CDR3 in DNA: TGTGCCAGTGACCTAAGACCGGGACAGGGCGATTACGAGCAGTACTTC.

The rearrangement joins TRBV6-6 to TRBJ1-4; a weak D match, TRBD1 (5 bases). Germline V gene lookup returns CDR1 MNHNY and CDR2 SVGAGI (reference sequence). V gave up 2 bases and J gave up 6 bases, with 10 bases separating them. The CDR3 is made up of 14 amino acids. CDR3 bases: TGTGCCAGCAGTTACCGTTTGGGGGATGAAAAACTGTTTTTT. This codes for CASSYRLGDEKLFF.

V gene TRBV20-1 combines with J gene TRBJ2-4; D uncertain. V lost 8 bases, J lost 3 bases, and 14 bases lay in between. The length of the CDR3 is 13 residues. CDR1 and CDR2 (germline): DFQATT, SNEGSKA (reference sequence). This CDR3 reads CSLGKRDKNIQYF. The DNA for the CDR3 is TGCAGTCTAGGAAAACGAGACAAAAACATTCAGTACTTC.

J is TRBJ1-2 and V is TRBV10-3, with a possible D match to TRBD1 (5 bases). Germline assignment: CDR1 ENHRY and CDR2 SYGVKD. V was pared by 2 bases and J by 6 bases, with 13 bases between. The CDR3 sequence is 14 residues long. CDR3 loop: CAISEDSPPHGYTF. As DNA, the CDR3 is TGTGCCATCAGTGAGGACAGCCCCCCGCATGGCTACACCTTC.

The J gene is TRBJ2-7, the V gene TRBV5-5; no reliable D call. Between the trimmed V and J ends, which lost 1 base and 0 bases, there was a span of 11 bases. The CDR3 is 15 residues long. The germline CDR1 and CDR2 sequences are SGHKS and YYEKEE (reference sequence). The CDR3 loop reads CASSLIQPNSYEQYF. The DNA for the CDR3 is TGTGCCAGCAGCTTGATACAGCCCAACTCCTACGAGCAGTACTTC.

This clonotype was counted between two and nine times. The chain is built from TRBV6-6 and TRBJ2-5; D perhaps matches TRBD1 (5 bases). There are 15 residues in the CDR3. Germline assignment: CDR1 MNHNY and CDR2 SVGAGI (reference sequence). V shed 0 bases and J shed 0 bases, with 8 bases lying between them. CDR3 residues: CASSYSAGYQETQYF. CDR3 bases: TGTGCCAGCAGTTACTCGGCAGGGTACCAAGAGACCCAGTACTTC.

The chain couples TRBV29-1 to TRBJ2-5; the D is unclear. The V end lost 4 bases, the J end lost 3 bases, and 9 bases lay between the germline ends. The germline V gene encodes CDR1 SQVTM and CDR2 ANQGSEA. This CDR3 has 12 amino acids. The CDR3 sequence is CSVAPLEETQYF. CDR3 nucleotides: TGCAGCGTTGCCCCTTTAGAAGAGACCCAGTACTTC.

This clonotype was seen many times. V usage is TRBV15 and J usage is TRBJ2-5, with no clear D. Judging by the DNA end, TRBJ2-7 fits better; the J call may be wrong. Germline V CDR1 and CDR2: LNHNV, YYDKDF (reference sequence). This CDR3 comprises 12 residues. This chain's CDR3 is CATSRDHYEQYF. CDR3 sequence (DNA): TGTGCCACCAGCAGAGACCATTACGAGCAGTACTTC.

This clonotype was found once. J is TRBJ2-7 and V is TRBV15, with 7 bases that match TRBD2. The CDR3 has 14 residues. CDR1 and CDR2 from the germline V gene are LNHNV and YYDKDF (reference sequence). Losses at the gene ends were 3 bases for V and 5 bases for J; bases not matched to a gene: 7. CDR3 protein: CATSRSGEVHEQYF. In nucleotides, the CDR3 is TGTGCCACCAGCAGGAGCGGGGAGGTCCACGAGCAGTACTTC.

This sequence joins TRBV7-2 and TRBJ1-5, with D perhaps TRBD1 (5 bases). Germline CDR1 and CDR2: SGHTA and FQGNSA. Trimming pared 5 bases from V and 2 bases from J, leaving 16 bases between. The CDR3 sequence is 16 residues long. CDR3 region: CASSRNLGTGNQPQHF. CDR3 sequence (DNA): TGTGCCAGCAGCCGCAATCTGGGGACTGGCAATCAGCCCCAGCATTTT.

The gene calls are TRBV4-3 and TRBJ2-7, with D tentatively TRBD2 (6 bases). Trimming left V 8 bases short and J 1 base short, with 15 bases between. This CDR3 comprises 14 residues. CDR1 is LGHNA and CDR2 is YSLEER in the germline V gene. CDR3 loop: CASARGPGSYEQYF. CDR3 bases: TGCGCCAGCGCGCGGGGCCCCGGGTCCTACGAGCAGTACTTC.

The chain recombines TRBV4-1 with TRBJ2-7; tentatively, D is TRBD1 (6 bases). The J call is doubtful: the DNA matches TRBJ2-5 better. The CDR3 consists of 14 residues. CDR1 and CDR2 from the germline V gene are MGHRA and YSYEKL. The CDR3 DNA follows: TGCGCCAGCAGCCTGTCCGGGCAGGGGGAGACCCAGTACTTC. Translating gives CASSLSGQGETQYF.

The sample holds a few counts of this clonotype. The V gene is TRBV15, the J gene TRBJ1-2, with 9 bases that match TRBD1. The CDR3 spans 14 residues. V gave up 3 bases and J gave up 5 bases; unmatched junction bases: 4. Germline CDR1 reads LNHNV; CDR2 reads YYDKDF (reference sequence). For the CDR3, the DNA is TGTGCCACCAGCAGCGCCGGGACAGGGTATGGCTACACCTTC. This sequence encodes CATSSAGTGYGYTF.

V usage is TRBV28 and J usage is TRBJ2-5; tentative D call: TRBD2 (5 bases). This CDR3 spans 12 amino acids. V was pared by 6 bases and J by 6 bases, with 11 bases between. Per the germline V gene, CDR1 is MDHEN and CDR2 is SYDVKM. In nucleotides, the CDR3 is TGTGCCAGCAGCCCGGACTGGCAGACCCAGTACTTC. Translating gives CASSPDWQTQYF.

The gene calls are TRBV4-1 and TRBJ2-7, with D hard to call. The CDR3 extends over 14 amino acids. Trimming took 0 bases from V and 1 from J, leaving 7 bases between them. Germline V lookup: CDR1 MGHRA, CDR2 YSYEKL. CDR3 region: CASSQDVQSYEQYF. DNA for the CDR3: TGCGCCAGCAGCCAAGATGTGCAGTCCTACGAGCAGTACTTC.

The genes are TRBV18 and TRBJ2-5; 8 bases are a match to TRBD2. V shed 3 bases and J 7 bases; nucleotides not matched to a gene: 7. Germline CDR1 and CDR2: KGHSH and LQKENI. This CDR3 comprises 14 residues. The CDR3 coding sequence is TGTGCCAGCTCACCTGGACTAGCCTTGGCGACCCAGTACTTC. It codes for CASSPGLALATQYF. The entire variable domain, with the rest obtained from reference TRBV18 and TRBJ2-5, is as follows: NAGVMQNPRHLVRRRGQEARLRCSPMKGHSHVYWYRQLPEEGLKFMVYLQKENIIDESGMPKERFSAEFPKEGPSILRIQQVVRGDSAAYFCASSPGLALATQYFGPGTRLLVL.

This chain uses TRBV20-1 with TRBJ2-1; 14 positions agree with TRBD2. This CDR3 is built from 15 residues. Trimming at V came to 4 bases and at J to 7 bases, leaving 6 bases not matched to a gene. Germline V gives CDR1 DFQATT, CDR2 SNEGSKA (reference sequence). The CDR3 region has the DNA TGCAGTGCTATACGACTAGCGGGAGGGCAGAATGAGCAGTTCTTC. Its protein product is CSAIRLAGGQNEQFF.

The J gene is TRBJ2-6, the V gene TRBV3-1, with TRBD1 as a possible D gene (6 bases). This CDR3 comprises 16 residues. The germline V and J ends were trimmed by 4 bases and 2 bases, with 12 bases remaining between them. CDR1 is LGHDT, CDR2 YNNKEL, per germline (reference sequence). The CDR3 DNA is TGTGCCAGCAGCCGACAGGTCCTCCCTGGGGCCAACGTCCTGACTTTC. Its protein product is CASSRQVLPGANVLTF.

This chain links TRBV11-3 with TRBJ2-4, with 7 bases aligning to TRBD1. Germline CDR1 reads SGHNT; CDR2 reads YENEEA. V was clipped by 5 bases and J by 0 bases; unmatched bases: 4. The CDR3 extends over 15 amino acids. The chain's CDR3 is CASSTGTVAKNIQYF. The CDR3 coding sequence is TGTGCCAGCAGCACCGGGACAGTAGCCAAAAACATTCAGTACTTC.

The chain is built from TRBV20-1 and TRBJ2-3; TRBD1 matches at 9 bases. V gave up 3 bases and J gave up 5 bases; unmatched junction bases: 6. Looked up from germline, CDR1 is DFQATT and CDR2 is SNEGSKA (reference sequence). The CDR3 extends over 14 amino acids. The CDR3 is CSASQRQGEDTQYF. Written as DNA, the CDR3 is TGCAGTGCTAGCCAAAGACAGGGGGAAGATACGCAGTATTTT.

This clonotype was counted between two and nine times. J is TRBJ2-4 and V is TRBV6-5, with 9 bases identical to TRBD1. Near its end, the DNA agrees better with TRBJ2-7, so the J call may be wrong. The germline CDR1 and CDR2 sequences are MNHEY and SVGAGI. This CDR3 is 16 amino acids long. As DNA, the CDR3 is TGTGCCAGCAGTTACTCGACGGGACAGGGCCGTTACGAGCAGTACTTC. Translating it yields CASSYSTGQGRYEQYF.

V is TRBV12-3 or TRBV12-4 and J is TRBJ2-7; 7 bases fit TRBD2. This CDR3 is 12 amino acids long. V dropped 8 bases and J dropped 7; count of bases not matched to a gene: 8. The DNA of the CDR3 is TGTGCCAGCCTCGCCGGGGGGACTGAGCAGTACTTC. It yields the protein CASLAGGTEQYF.

The sample holds a few counts of this clonotype. The genes are TRBV7-9 and TRBJ1-2; D perhaps matches TRBD1 (5 bases). This CDR3 is 13 amino acids long. V lost 5 bases, J lost 4 bases, and 11 bases lay in between. Germline V gives CDR1 SEHNR, CDR2 FQNEAQ (reference sequence). This CDR3 is CASSKDTFYGYTF. The CDR3 DNA reads TGTGCCAGCAGCAAGGACACCTTCTATGGCTACACCTTC.